This T cell receptor beta chain came from a study of identical twins. The CDR3 loop spans 15 amino acids. Germline V gene data show CDR1 as KGHDR and CDR2 as SFDVKD. J lost 4 bases, V lost 5 bases, and 4 bases had no gene match. A template switching step contributed a universal primer site, while unique molecular identifiers were present in the cDNA. TCRdb ran MiXCR on the 5' RACE reads and lists one entry per CDR3 protein. The sample yields 700,000 or so distinct CDR3 sequences, 8.6% seen once. In the case of this clonotype: As yet, its antigen is unknown.

Study conclusions and caveats: For out-of-frame beta sequences, excess twin sharing was weaker. Fewer insertions characterized abundant cord blood beta clonotypes, whereas memory repertoires showed none. Cross-sectional statistics, not tracking of the same donors, supported the conclusions.

These data also formed part of another study, on yellow fever vaccine responses in identical twins.

The material sequenced was PBMCs. V and J are TRBV24-1 and TRBJ2-1; 10 nucleotides align to TRBD2. The origin of this receptor is a woman aged 18-35 years in good health. CDR3 nucleotide sequence: TGTGCCACCAGTGTTAGGACTAGCGGATACAATGAGCAGTTCTTC. Protein: CATSVRTSGYNEQFF.